These T cell receptor beta chains were read from a single sample in a study of CD8 T cells in ankylosing spondylitis. TCRdb re-called the 5' RACE reads through MiXCR, storing one row per CDR3 protein. The sample shows around 180,000 distinct CDR3 sequences, 10% to 15% of them seen only once. Sequencing used blood, either unsorted or a sorted T cell fraction (not recorded which). The receptor set was obtained from a female donor with ankylosing spondylitis or in good health (not recorded which). The CDR3 runs from the conserved cysteine through the conserved F or W. The D gene is left open where the match is weak. The size entry is marked missing in some rows and otherwise reads once, few, many or a size class.

TRBV5-7	TRBD2	many	17	TRBJ2-7	CASQHDPVLAGDYEQYF	TGTGCCAGCCAGCATGACCCTGTACTAGCGGGAGACTACGAGCAGTACTTC
TRBV20-1	NA	NA	13	TRBJ1-1	CSAPGRVNTEAFF	TGCAGTGCCCCCGGGAGAGTTAACACTGAAGCTTTCTTT
TRBV7-9	NA	few	14	TRBJ2-1	CASSLHGSYNEQFF	TGTGCCAGCAGCTTACACGGGTCCTACAATGAGCAGTTCTTC
TRBV27	TRBD2	NA	16	TRBJ2-3	CASSPPSGGFTDTQYF	TGTGCCAGCAGTCCGCCCAGCGGGGGCTTCACAGATACGCAGTATTTT
TRBV28	NA	many	14	TRBJ2-7	CASSLYPGSNEQYF	TGTGCCAGCAGTTTATACCCAGGGAGTAACGAGCAGTACTTC
TRBV9	NA	many	14	TRBJ1-2	CASSASQGNYGYTF	TGTGCCAGCAGCGCATCACAGGGAAACTATGGCTACACCTTC
TRBV10-3	NA	NA	14	TRBJ2-1	CAISGSGPYNEQFF	TGTGCCATCAGTGGTAGCGGACCCTACAATGAGCAGTTCTTC
TRBV3-1	TRBD2	many	17	TRBJ2-4	CASSRTSGNIAKNIQYF	TGTGCCAGCAGCCGGACTAGCGGGAACATAGCCAAAAACATTCAGTACTTC
TRBV6-1	NA	many	15	TRBJ2-1	CASSAYRESYNEQFF	TGTGCCAGCAGTGCATACAGGGAGTCCTACAATGAGCAGTTCTTC
TRBV19	NA	few	13	TRBJ2-1	CASSIELRSEQFF	TGTGCCAGTAGTATAGAATTAAGGTCTGAGCAGTTCTTC
TRBV6-4	NA	NA	15	TRBJ1-6	CASSTEGGENSPLHF	TGTGCCAGCAGTACGGAGGGGGGGGAGAATTCACCCCTCCACTTT
TRBV27	NA	few	12	TRBJ2-3	CASTSGRDTQYF	TGTGCCAGCACCTCGGGGAGGGATACGCAGTATTTT
TRBV11-3	NA	many	15	TRBJ1-2	CASSPRTDHNYGYTF	TGTGCCAGCAGCCCGAGGACTGATCATAACTATGGCTACACCTTC
TRBV2	NA	few	13	TRBJ1-1	CASSGDLNTEAFF	TGTGCCAGCAGTGGAGACCTAAACACTGAAGCTTTCTTT
TRBV27	TRBD1	NA	15	TRBJ1-5	CASRAGTGLYQPQHF	TGTGCCAGCAGAGCCGGGACAGGGCTGTATCAGCCCCAGCATTTT
TRBV10-2	NA	many	19	TRBJ1-5	CASSESTPWTGWGNQPQHF	TGCGCCAGCAGTGAGTCAACCCCCTGGACCGGGTGGGGCAATCAGCCCCAGCATTTT
TRBV27	NA	NA	13	TRBJ2-1	CASVGSSYNEQFF	TGTGCCTCCGTGGGGAGCTCCTACAATGAGCAGTTCTTC
TRBV12-3/TRBV12-4	TRBD1	NA	14	TRBJ1-2	CASRGTDREGGYTF	TGTGCCAGCAGGGGGACAGATCGAGAGGGGGGCTACACCTTC
TRBV5-1	TRBD1	many	14	TRBJ1-2	CASSLTQGAPGYTF	TGCGCCAGCAGCCTAACCCAGGGGGCACCTGGCTACACCTTC
TRBV7-3	NA	few	16	TRBJ2-1	CASSLLPGAVYNEQFF	TGTGCCAGCAGCTTACTCCCGGGGGCGGTCTACAATGAGCAGTTCTTC
TRBV29-1	TRBD1	many	14	TRBJ1-2	CSVRNRGPDYGYTF	TGCAGCGTCCGCAACAGGGGGCCTGACTATGGCTACACCTTC
TRBV19	TRBD2	few	13	TRBJ2-4	CASSSGRGNIQYF	TGTGCCAGTAGTAGCGGGAGGGGAAACATTCAGTACTTC
TRBV27	NA	few	16	TRBJ1-2	CASSGGSARANYGYTF	TGTGCCAGCAGTGGTGGGTCGGCGAGGGCCAACTATGGCTACACTTTC
TRBV11-2	NA	many	14	TRBJ2-5	CASSRRGGQETQYF	TGTGCCAGCAGCCGGAGGGGGGGCCAAGAGACCCAGTACTTC
TRBV30	NA	NA	11	TRBJ2-1	CAWRTGRDKFF	TGTGCCTGGAGAACGGGACGGGACAAGTTCTTC
TRBV1	NA	NA	16	TRBJ2-3	CTSSQDPQQSTDTQYF	TGCACCAGCAGCCAAGATCCCCAACAAAGCACAGATACGCAGTATTTT
TRBV29-1	NA	NA	13	TRBJ1-1	CSVEQGLNTEAFF	TGCAGCGTTGAACAAGGTCTGAACACTGAAGCTTTCTTT
TRBV30	TRBD2	NA	16	TRBJ2-1	CAWRRTSGFVYNEQFF	TGTGCCTGGAGAAGGACTAGCGGGTTCGTTTACAATGAGCAGTTCTTC
TRBV14	TRBD2	many	15	TRBJ2-1	CASSKLAGALNEQFF	TGTGCCAGCAGCAAGCTAGCGGGAGCCTTGAATGAGCAGTTCTTC
TRBV12-3/TRBV12-4	TRBD1	many	15	TRBJ2-7	CASSSPGQGLYEQYF	TGTGCCAGCAGTTCACCGGGACAGGGCCTTTACGAGCAGTACTTC
TRBV7-3	TRBD1	many	15	TRBJ1-2	CASSLTGTENYGYTF	TGTGCCAGCAGCTTAACCGGGACAGAGAACTATGGCTACACCTTC
TRBV30	NA	few	15	TRBJ1-1	CAWSVGALDLSEAFF	TGTGCCTGGAGTGTAGGGGCCCTTGACCTATCTGAAGCTTTCTTT
TRBV7-2	NA	many	16	TRBJ2-7	CASSQRGAGLTYEQYF	TGTGCCAGCAGCCAGAGAGGGGCGGGTCTGACCTACGAGCAGTACTTC
TRBV7-6	TRBD2	many	17	TRBJ2-3	CASSLVPAGVTGDTQYF	TGTGCCAGCAGCTTAGTCCCAGCGGGAGTGACTGGGGATACGCAGTATTTT
TRBV7-8	NA	NA	15	TRBJ1-1	CASSLGRGRSTEAFF	TGTGCCAGCAGCTTAGGTCGAGGTCGCAGCACTGAAGCTTTCTTT
TRBV18	NA	NA	16	TRBJ1-1	CASSPLSVAGNTEAFF	TGTGCCAGCTCACCGCTCTCGGTGGCGGGGAACACTGAAGCTTTCTTT
TRBV2	NA	NA	14	TRBJ1-6	CASGPGSYNSPLHF	TGTGCCAGCGGGCCCGGCTCCTATAATTCACCCCTCCACTTT
TRBV10-3	NA	many	14	TRBJ2-7	CAISEGRGNYEQYF	TGTGCCATCAGTGAGGGACGCGGAAACTACGAGCAGTACTTC
TRBV11-3	NA	NA	13	TRBJ2-2	CASSLASGAELFF	TGTGCCAGCAGCTTAGCGTCCGGCGCGGAGCTGTTTTTT
TRBV7-2	NA	many	13	TRBJ2-5	CASSSQFSETQYF	TGTGCCAGCAGCTCACAGTTCTCAGAGACCCAGTACTTC
TRBV28	NA	many	20	TRBJ2-1	CASSPVRLIGSSSSYNEQFF	TGTGCCAGCAGCCCCGTCAGATTGATCGGGAGCAGCAGCTCCTACAATGAGCAGTTCTTC
TRBV20-1	NA	many	16	TRBJ2-3	CSARDLRNHLTDTQYF	TGCAGTGCTAGAGATCTCAGGAACCACCTCACAGATACGCAGTATTTT
TRBV30	NA	few	14	TRBJ1-2	CAFQTGDHNYGYTF	TGTGCCTTTCAAACAGGAGACCACAACTATGGCTACACCTTC
TRBV27	NA	NA	13	TRBJ1-2	CASSLIGGSGYTF	TGTGCCAGCAGTTTAATAGGGGGGAGTGGCTACACCTTC
TRBV30	TRBD1	NA	13	TRBJ2-2	CAWTGGNTGELFF	TGTGCCTGGACAGGGGGGAACACCGGGGAGCTGTTTTTT
TRBV5-6	TRBD1	few	16	TRBJ2-7	CASSSTGYGFVYEQYF	TGTGCCAGCAGCTCGACAGGGTACGGATTTGTCTACGAGCAGTACTTC